This TCR beta chain was profiled in a study of immune evolution from preneoplasia to lung adenocarcinoma. Regarding the study as a whole: From normal lung to invasive adenocarcinoma, top clone frequencies appeared to decrease. Clonality was highest in normal lung, lower in later-stage lesions apparently.

Patient tissue came from resections in Japan or China, 2014–2017. Premalignant or tumor cells were enriched by macro-dissection after pathologic assessment. The data were produced by immunoSEQ multiplex PCR, yet TCRdb's version contains in-frame clones alone and is incomplete. The repertoire holds over 9,000 clones, with roughly 77% as singletons. The V gene's germline CDR1 is SGHDN and CDR2 FVKESK. This CDR3 is built from 13 residues. V was trimmed by 0 bases and J by 1 base, leaving 3 bases between them. As regards this clone: Its cognate antigen is unknown.

The material sequenced was FFPE minimally invasive lung adenocarcinoma tissue. The J gene is TRBJ1-1, the V gene TRBV14, with D hard to call. The receptor was derived from a donor of 70 years or more with lung adenocarcinoma. CDR3 sequence reads: CASSQDWNTEAFF. The CDR3 DNA reads as TGTGCCAGCAGCCAAGATTGGAACACTGAAGCTTTCTTT.